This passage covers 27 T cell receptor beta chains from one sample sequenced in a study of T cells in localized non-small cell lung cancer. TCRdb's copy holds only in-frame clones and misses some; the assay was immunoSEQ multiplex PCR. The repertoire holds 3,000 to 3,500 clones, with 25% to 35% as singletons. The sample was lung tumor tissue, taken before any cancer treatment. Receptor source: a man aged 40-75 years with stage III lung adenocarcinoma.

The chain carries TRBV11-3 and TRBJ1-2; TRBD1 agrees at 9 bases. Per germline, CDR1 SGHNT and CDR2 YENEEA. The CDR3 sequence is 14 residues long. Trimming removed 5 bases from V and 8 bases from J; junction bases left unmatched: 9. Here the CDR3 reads CASSLGTGQDGYTF. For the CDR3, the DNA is TGTGCCAGCAGCCTGGGGACAGGGCAAGACGGCTACACCTTC.

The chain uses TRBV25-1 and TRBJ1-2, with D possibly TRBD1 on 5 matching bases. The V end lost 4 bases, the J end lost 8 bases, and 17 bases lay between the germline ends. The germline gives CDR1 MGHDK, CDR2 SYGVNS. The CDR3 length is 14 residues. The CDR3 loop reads CASSAAGIGIGYTF. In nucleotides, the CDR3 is TGTGCCAGCAGTGCTGCAGGGATTGGCATAGGCTACACCTTC.

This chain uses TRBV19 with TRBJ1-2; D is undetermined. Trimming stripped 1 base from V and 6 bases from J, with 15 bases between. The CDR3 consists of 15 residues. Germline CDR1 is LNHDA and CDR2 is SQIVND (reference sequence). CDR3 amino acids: CASSIVALGRNGYTF. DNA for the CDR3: TGTGCCAGTAGTATAGTCGCCCTAGGACGGAATGGCTACACCTTC.

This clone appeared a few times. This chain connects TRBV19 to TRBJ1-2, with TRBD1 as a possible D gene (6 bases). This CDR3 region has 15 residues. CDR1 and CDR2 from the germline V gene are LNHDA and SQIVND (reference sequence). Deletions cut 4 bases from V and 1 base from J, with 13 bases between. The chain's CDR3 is CASSRHGQNNYGYTF. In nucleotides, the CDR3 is TGTGCCAGTAGTAGGCATGGACAGAATAACTATGGCTACACCTTC.

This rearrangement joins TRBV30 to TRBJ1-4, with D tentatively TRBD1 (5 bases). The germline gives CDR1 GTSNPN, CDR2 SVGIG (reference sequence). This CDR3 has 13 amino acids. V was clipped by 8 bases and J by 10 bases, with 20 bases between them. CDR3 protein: CAGDRAPEAKLFF. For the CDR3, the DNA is TGTGCCGGGGACCGGGCCCCGGAGGCAAAACTGTTTTTT.

CDR3 residues: CASSTWQGATEAFF. The DNA of the CDR3 is TGCGCCAGCAGTACCTGGCAGGGGGCGACTGAAGCTTTCTTT. The chain is built from TRBV10-2 and TRBJ1-1, with 8 nucleotides matching TRBD1. V trimming: 5 bases; J trimming: 5 bases; junction bases outside the gene matches: 7. The CDR3 loop spans 14 amino acids. Germline V gene sequence: CDR1 WSHSY, CDR2 SAAADI.

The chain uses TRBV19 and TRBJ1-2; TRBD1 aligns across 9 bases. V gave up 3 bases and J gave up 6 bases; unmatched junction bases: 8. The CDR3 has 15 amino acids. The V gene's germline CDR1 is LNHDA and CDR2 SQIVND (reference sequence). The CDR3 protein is CASSMGDRDSHGYTF. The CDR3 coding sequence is TGTGCCAGTAGTATGGGGGACAGGGACTCCCATGGCTACACCTTC.

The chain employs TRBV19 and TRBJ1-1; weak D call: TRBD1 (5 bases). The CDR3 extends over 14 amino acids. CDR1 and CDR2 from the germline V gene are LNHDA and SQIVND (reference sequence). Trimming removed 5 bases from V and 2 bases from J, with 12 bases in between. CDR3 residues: CASSRPGENTEAFF. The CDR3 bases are TGTGCCAGTAGTCGGCCGGGGGAAAACACTGAAGCTTTCTTT. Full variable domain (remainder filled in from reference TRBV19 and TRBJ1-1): DGGITQSPKYLFRKEGQNVTLSCEQNLNHDAMYWYRQDPGQGLRLIYYSQIVNDFQKGDIAEGYSVSREKKESFPLTVTSAQKNPTAFYLCASSRPGENTEAFFGQGTRLTVV.

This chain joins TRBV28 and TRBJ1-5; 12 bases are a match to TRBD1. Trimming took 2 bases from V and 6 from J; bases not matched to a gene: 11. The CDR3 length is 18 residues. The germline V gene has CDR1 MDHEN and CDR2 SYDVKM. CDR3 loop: CASSLRGQGAMGRQPQHF. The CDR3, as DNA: TGTGCCAGCAGTTTAAGGGGACAGGGGGCAATGGGTCGTCAGCCCCAGCATTTT.

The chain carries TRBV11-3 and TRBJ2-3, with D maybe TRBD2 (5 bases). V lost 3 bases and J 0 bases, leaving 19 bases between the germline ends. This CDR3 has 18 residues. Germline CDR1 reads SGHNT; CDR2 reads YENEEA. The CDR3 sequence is CASSLVVLGLTSTDTQYF. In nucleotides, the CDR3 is TGTGCCAGCAGCTTGGTTGTTCTAGGACTGACTAGCACAGATACGCAGTATTTT.

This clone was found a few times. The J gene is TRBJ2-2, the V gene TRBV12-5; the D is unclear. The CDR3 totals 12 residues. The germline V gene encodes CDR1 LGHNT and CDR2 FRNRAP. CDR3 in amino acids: CASQAETGELFF. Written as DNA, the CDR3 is TGTGCCAGCCAGGCGGAGACCGGGGAGCTGTTTTTT.

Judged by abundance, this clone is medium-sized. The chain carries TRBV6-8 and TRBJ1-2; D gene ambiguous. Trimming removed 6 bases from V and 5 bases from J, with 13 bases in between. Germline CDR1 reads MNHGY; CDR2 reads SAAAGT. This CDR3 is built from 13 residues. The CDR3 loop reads CASSPVTSYGYTF. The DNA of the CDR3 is TGTGCCAGCAGCCCAGTTACCTCGTATGGCTACACCTTC.

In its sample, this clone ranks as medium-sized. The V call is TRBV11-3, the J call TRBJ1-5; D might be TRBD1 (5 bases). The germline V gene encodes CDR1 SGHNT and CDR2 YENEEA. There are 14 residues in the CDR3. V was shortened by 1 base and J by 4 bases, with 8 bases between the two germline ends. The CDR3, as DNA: TGTGCCAGCAGCTTAGGACAGACAAATCAGCCCCAGCATTTT. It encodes CASSLGQTNQPQHF.

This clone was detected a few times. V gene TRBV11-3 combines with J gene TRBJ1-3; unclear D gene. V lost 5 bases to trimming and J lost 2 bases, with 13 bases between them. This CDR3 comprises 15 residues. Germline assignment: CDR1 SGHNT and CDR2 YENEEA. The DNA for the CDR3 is TGTGCCAGCAGCCCCTCGGCAGTCCCTGGAAACACCATATATTTT. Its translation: CASSPSAVPGNTIYF.

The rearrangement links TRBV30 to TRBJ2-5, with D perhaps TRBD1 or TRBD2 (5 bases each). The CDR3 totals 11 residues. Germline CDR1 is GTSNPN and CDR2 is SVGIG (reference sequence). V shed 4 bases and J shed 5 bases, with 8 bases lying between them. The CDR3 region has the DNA TGTGCCTGGAACAGGAGGGAGACCCAGTACTTC. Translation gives CAWNRRETQYF. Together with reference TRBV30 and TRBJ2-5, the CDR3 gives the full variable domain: SQTIHQWPATLVQPVGSPLSLECTVEGTSNPNLYWYRQAAGRGLQLLFYSVGIGQISSEVPQNLSASRPQDRQFILSSKKLLLSDSGFYLCAWNRRETQYFGPGTRLLVL.

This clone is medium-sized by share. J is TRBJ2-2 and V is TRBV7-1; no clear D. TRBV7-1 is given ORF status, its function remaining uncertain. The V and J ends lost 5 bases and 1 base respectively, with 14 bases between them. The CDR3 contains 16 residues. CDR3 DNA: TGTGCCAGCAGCCCGCGGACGGTTGTGAACACCGGGGAGCTGTTTTTT. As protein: CASSPRTVVNTGELFF.

CDR3 protein: CASSLLGGNQPQHF. CDR3 nucleotides: TGTGCCAGCAGTTTATTAGGAGGCAATCAGCCCCAGCATTTT. This chain connects TRBV28 to TRBJ1-5; no firm D call. V was trimmed by 1 base and J by 2 bases, leaving 6 bases between them. Germline-derived CDR1 and CDR2 are MDHEN and SYDVKM. The CDR3 runs 14 residues.

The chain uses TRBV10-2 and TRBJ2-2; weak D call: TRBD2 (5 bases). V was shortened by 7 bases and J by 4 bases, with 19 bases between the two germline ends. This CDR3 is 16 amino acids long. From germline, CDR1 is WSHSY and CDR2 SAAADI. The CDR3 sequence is CASTPPSLAGTGELFF. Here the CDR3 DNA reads TGCGCCAGCACCCCCCCGAGCCTTGCGGGCACCGGGGAGCTGTTTTTT.

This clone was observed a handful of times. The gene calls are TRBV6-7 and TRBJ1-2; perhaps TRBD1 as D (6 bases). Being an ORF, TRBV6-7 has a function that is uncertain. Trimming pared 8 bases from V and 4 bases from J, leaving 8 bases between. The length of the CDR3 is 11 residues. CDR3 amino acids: CASQGSYGYTF. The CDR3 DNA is TGTGCCAGCCAGGGGAGCTATGGCTACACCTTC.

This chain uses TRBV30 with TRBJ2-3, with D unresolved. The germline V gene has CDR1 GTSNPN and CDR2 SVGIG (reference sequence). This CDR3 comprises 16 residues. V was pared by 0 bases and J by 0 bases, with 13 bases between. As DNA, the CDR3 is TGTGCCTGGAGTGTTTTAACGGGCACTAGCACAGATACGCAGTATTTT. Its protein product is CAWSVLTGTSTDTQYF.

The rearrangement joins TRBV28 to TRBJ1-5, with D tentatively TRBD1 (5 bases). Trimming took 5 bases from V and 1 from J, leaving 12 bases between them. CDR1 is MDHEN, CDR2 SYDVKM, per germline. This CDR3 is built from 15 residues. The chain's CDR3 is CASSRQTISNQPQHF. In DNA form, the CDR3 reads TGTGCCAGCAGTAGACAGACTATAAGCAATCAGCCCCAGCATTTT.

The CDR3 loop is CASSYRDVGYEQYF. CDR3 sequence (DNA): TGTGCCAGCAGTTACAGGGACGTAGGCTACGAGCAGTACTTC. The chain links TRBV6-8 to TRBJ2-7, with D tentatively TRBD1 or TRBD2 (5 bases each). The germline V gene has CDR1 MNHGY and CDR2 SAAAGT. The CDR3 is 14 residues long. V was pared by 2 bases and J by 3 bases, with 11 bases between.

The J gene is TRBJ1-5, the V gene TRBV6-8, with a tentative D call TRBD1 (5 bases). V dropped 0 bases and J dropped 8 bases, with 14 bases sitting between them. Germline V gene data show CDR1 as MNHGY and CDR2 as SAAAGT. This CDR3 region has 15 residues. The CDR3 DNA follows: TGTGCCAGCAGTTACTCGAGACAGAACCAAGAGCCCCAGCATTTT. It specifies CASSYSRQNQEPQHF.

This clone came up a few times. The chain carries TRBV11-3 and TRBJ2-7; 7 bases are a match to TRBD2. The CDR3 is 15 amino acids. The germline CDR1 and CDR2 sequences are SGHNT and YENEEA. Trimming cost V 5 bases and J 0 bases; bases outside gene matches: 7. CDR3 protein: CASSIQAGTSYEQYF. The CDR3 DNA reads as TGTGCCAGCAGCATCCAAGCGGGAACCTCCTACGAGCAGTACTTC.

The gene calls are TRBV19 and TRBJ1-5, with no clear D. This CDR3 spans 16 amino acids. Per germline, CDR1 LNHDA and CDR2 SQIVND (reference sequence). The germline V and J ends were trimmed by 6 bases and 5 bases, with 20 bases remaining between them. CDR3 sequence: CASSGIGVALDQPQHF. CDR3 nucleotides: TGTGCCAGTAGCGGAATTGGGGTCGCCCTTGATCAGCCCCAGCATTTT.

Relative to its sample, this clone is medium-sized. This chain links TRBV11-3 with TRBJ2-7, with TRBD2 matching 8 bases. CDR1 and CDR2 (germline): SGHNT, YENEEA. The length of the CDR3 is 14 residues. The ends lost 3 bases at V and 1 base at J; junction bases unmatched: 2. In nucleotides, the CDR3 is TGTGCCAGCAGCTTTGGGACTAGATCCTACGAGCAGTACTTC. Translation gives CASSFGTRSYEQYF.

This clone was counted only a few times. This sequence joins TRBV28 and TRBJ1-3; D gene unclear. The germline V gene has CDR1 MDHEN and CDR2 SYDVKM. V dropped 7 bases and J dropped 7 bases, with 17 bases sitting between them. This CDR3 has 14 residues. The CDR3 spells CASTEPGKPNTIYF. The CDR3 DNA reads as TGTGCCAGCACCGAGCCGGGCAAACCTAACACCATATATTTT.